These 15 T cell receptor beta chains originate from one sample sequenced in a study of CXCR3-negative and CXCR3-positive naive CD8 T cells. Researchers prepared the TRB cDNA libraries using 5' RACE with UMI labels. Each CDR3 protein gets one entry in TCRdb, which reprocessed the 5' RACE reads and gives no DNA. The sample totals around 63,000 distinct CDR3 sequences. These receptors are not linked to any known antigen. General study results and limits: The study found more hydrophobic TRB CDR3s in CXCR3-positive naive cells than in CXCR3-negative naive cells.

Input material: naive CXCR3+ CD8+ T cells from blood. Subset here: CD45RO-CCR7+CD27+CD95- naive CD8+ T cells expressing CXCR3 (TNR3+). These receptor sequences come from a human donor in good health. Some clones in this sample may be carry-over from other donors' samples.

The chain uses TRBV5-5 and TRBJ1-2; TCRdb's D call of TRBD1 is untestable without DNA. This CDR3 region has 12 residues. CDR1 and CDR2 from the germline V gene are SGHKS and YYEKEE (reference sequence). The chain's CDR3 is CASSLDSRGYTF.

The chain is built from TRBV28 and TRBJ2-7; without DNA, the TCRdb call of TRBD1 cannot be checked. This CDR3 has 18 amino acids. Per germline, CDR1 MDHEN and CDR2 SYDVKM. The CDR3: CASSLSLSGPGAVYEQYF.

The V and J genes are TRBV12-2 and TRBJ2-1; TCRdb proposes TRBD1, but this gene call is untestable without DNA. TRBV12-2 is noted as a pseudogene. The CDR3 covers 16 residues. The CDR3 protein is CASRCPMRASYNEQFF.

V gene TRBV29-1 combines with J gene TRBJ2-3. The CDR3 spans 13 residues. CDR1 and CDR2 (germline): SQVTM, ANQGSEA. CDR3 sequence reads: CSVEGASTDTQYF.

The rearrangement uses TRBV12-3 or TRBV12-4 and TRBJ2-3; the D gene TCRdb calls, TRBD2, cannot be checked with no DNA. The CDR3 length is 14 residues. CDR3 sequence: CATSERGSTDTQYF.

The V and J genes are TRBV9 and TRBJ1-3. The CDR3 length is 15 residues. Germline assignment: CDR1 SGDLS and CDR2 YYNGEE. The CDR3 here is CASSATGSPGNTIYF.

The chain employs TRBV3-1 and TRBJ1-1; lacking DNA, the TRBD1 call made by TCRdb goes unchecked. Germline V CDR1 and CDR2: LGHDT, YNNKEL (reference sequence). The CDR3 is made up of 15 amino acids. The CDR3 sequence is CASGQDEGLNTEAFF.

The chain is built from TRBV6-6 and TRBJ2-7; TCRdb names TRBD2, which stays unverified in the absence of DNA. The CDR3 is made up of 11 amino acids. In germline, CDR1 is MNHNY, CDR2 SVGAGI (reference sequence). The CDR3 region is CASSYSAAEYF.

The J gene is TRBJ1-1, the V gene TRBV4-3; lacking DNA, the TRBD1 call made by TCRdb goes unchecked. Germline loops: CDR1 LGHNA, CDR2 YSLEER. The CDR3 covers 14 residues. This chain's CDR3 is CASSQDRGYTEAFF.

The J gene is TRBJ1-2, the V gene TRBV29-1. Germline CDR1 SQVTM, CDR2 ANQGSEA. This CDR3 is built from 15 residues. The CDR3 is CSVEDMAPSRDGYTF.

The CDR3 sequence is CAISAATSGGALDTQYF. V is TRBV10-3 and J is TRBJ2-3; TCRdb's D call, TRBD2, is unchecked because there is no DNA. Germline CDR1 is ENHRY and CDR2 is SYGVKD. This CDR3 comprises 17 residues.

V and J are TRBV4-3 and TRBJ1-5. Germline V gene data show CDR1 as LGHNA and CDR2 as YSLEER. The CDR3 spans 15 residues. CDR3 sequence: CASSQDKGLNQPQHF.

The CDR3 loop is CASSIWGQPYEQYF. The chain links TRBV19 to TRBJ2-7; TCRdb selects TRBD1, and the lack of DNA leaves this call unchecked. The CDR3 runs 14 residues. Germline V gene data show CDR1 as LNHDA and CDR2 as SQIVND (reference sequence).

The gene calls are TRBV4-3 and TRBJ1-6; TCRdb designates TRBD1, a call that cannot be tested without DNA. The CDR3 sequence is 13 residues long. Germline CDR1 is LGHNA and CDR2 is YSLEER. The CDR3 reads CASSQDRVSPLHF.

The rearrangement joins TRBV14 to TRBJ2-3. The CDR3 consists of 17 residues. Germline V gene data show CDR1 as SGHDN and CDR2 as FVKESK. CDR3 protein: CASSQGLERWSTDTQYF.